This TCR beta chain was captured in a study of identical twins. Findings of the study overall: Insertions ran lower in abundant cord blood beta clonotypes, though not in memory repertoires.

The table lists this clonotype with many counts. Its specificity is not known. CDR3 length equals 17 residues. The trim removed 0 bases at V and 0 bases at J, leaving 8 bases unmatched. The germline V gene has CDR1 SGHKS and CDR2 YYEKEE (reference sequence). TCRdb passed the 5' RACE reads through MiXCR, listing each CDR3 protein once. This sample carries around 250,000 distinct CDR3 sequences, 5% to 7% of them seen once, and the ten largest clones take about 14%. The data also belong to a second study, concerning T cells expressing NK-cell markers. That report notes: Whether expanded NKG2C+ T cell clones recognized HCMV stayed uncertain.

The sequence was obtained from a woman aged 18-29 years in good health. The sample comprised CD8+ T cells sorted from blood. The chain joins TRBV5-5 to TRBJ1-1; TRBD1 matches at 7 bases. In nucleotides, the CDR3 is TGTGCCAGCAGCTTGGCGACAGGGATAAGCGTGAACACTGAAGCTTTCTTT. This codes for CASSLATGISVNTEAFF.